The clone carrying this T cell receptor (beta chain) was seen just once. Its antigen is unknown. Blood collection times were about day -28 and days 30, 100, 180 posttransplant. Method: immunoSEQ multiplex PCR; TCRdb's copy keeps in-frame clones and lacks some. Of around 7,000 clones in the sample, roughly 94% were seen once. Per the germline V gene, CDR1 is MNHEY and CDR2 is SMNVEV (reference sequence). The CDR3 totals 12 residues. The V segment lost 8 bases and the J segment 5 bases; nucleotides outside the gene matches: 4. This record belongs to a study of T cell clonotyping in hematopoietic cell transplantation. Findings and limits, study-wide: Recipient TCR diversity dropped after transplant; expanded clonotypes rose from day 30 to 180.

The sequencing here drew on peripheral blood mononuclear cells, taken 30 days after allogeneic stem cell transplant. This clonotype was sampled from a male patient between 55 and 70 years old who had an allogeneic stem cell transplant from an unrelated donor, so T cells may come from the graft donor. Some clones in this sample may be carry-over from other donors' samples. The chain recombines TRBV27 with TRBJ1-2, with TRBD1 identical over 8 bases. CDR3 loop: CASRTGIYGYTF. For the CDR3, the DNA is TGTGCCAGCCGGACAGGGATTTATGGCTACACCTTC.